The clone carrying this TCR beta chain has only one observation. This specimen comes from a study of blood T cell repertoires in COVID-19. The CDR3 is made up of 12 amino acids. Between the trimmed V and J ends, which lost 3 bases and 6 bases, there was a span of 8 bases. Germline lookup yields CDR1 SGHRS and CDR2 YFSETQ. Authors' data handling: Cell counts per sample came from amplifying reference gene primers. The table came from immunoSEQ multiplex PCR; TCRdb's copy has only in-frame clones and leaves some out. The V and J calls and clone size come from that table; D and trimming were worked out from the DNA. Of roughly 170,000 clones listed, less than 90% are singletons. Each recovered donor of Cohort 3 presented with two negative PCRs, clearance, or symptom resolution.

This chain joins TRBV5-1 and TRBJ2-3; no clear D. The sequence was collected from a woman aged 50 to 60 who had recovered from COVID-19. Input material: PBMCs or T cells enriched from blood (not recorded which). The chain's CDR3 is CASSSARDTQYF. Written as DNA, the CDR3 is TGCGCCAGCAGCTCCGCCCGGGATACGCAGTATTTT.